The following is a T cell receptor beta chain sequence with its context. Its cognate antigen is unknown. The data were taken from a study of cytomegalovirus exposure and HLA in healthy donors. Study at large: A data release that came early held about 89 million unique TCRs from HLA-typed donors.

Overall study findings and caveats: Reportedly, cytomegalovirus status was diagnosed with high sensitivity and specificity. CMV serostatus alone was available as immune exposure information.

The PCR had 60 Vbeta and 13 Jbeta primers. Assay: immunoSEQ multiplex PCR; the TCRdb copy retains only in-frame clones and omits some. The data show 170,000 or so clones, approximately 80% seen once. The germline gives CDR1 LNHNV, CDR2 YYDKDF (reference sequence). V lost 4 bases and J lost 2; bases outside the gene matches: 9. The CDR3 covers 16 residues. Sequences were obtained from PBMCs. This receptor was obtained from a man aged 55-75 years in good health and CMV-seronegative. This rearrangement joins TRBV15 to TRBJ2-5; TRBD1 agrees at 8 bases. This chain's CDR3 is CATSTNPGGAQETQYF. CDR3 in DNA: TGTGCCACCAGCACGAACCCAGGGGGCGCACAAGAGACCCAGTACTTC. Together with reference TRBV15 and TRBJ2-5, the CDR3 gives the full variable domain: DAMVIQNPRYQVTQFGKPVTLSCSQTLNHNVMYWYQQKSSQAPKLLFHYYDKDFNNEADTPDNFQSRRPNTSFCFLDIRSPGLGDTAMYLCATSTNPGGAQETQYFGPGTRLLVL.